Shown below are 14 T cell receptor beta chains from a single sample sequenced in a study of cytomegalovirus exposure and HLA in healthy donors. Clones were sequenced by immunoSEQ multiplex PCR, and TCRdb holds only the in-frame ones, with some missing. The data hold under 140,000 clones, with about nine tenths observed a single time. Sequencing input: PBMCs. The source of these receptors is a woman between 18 and 29 years old in good health and CMV-seronegative.

In its sample, this clone was seen a few times. The V and J genes are TRBV5-5 and TRBJ2-1, with TRBD2 matching 13 bases. Germline V gene lookup returns CDR1 SGHKS and CDR2 YYEKEE (reference sequence). The CDR3 loop spans 16 amino acids. Trimming took 4 bases from V and 8 from J; bases not matched to a gene: 9. CDR3: CASSERTSGGRHEQFF. The CDR3 DNA reads as TGTGCCAGCAGCGAACGGACTAGCGGGGGAAGGCATGAGCAGTTCTTC.

The V gene is TRBV2, the J gene TRBJ2-7; the match to TRBD1 covers 11 bases. The CDR3 has 15 amino acids. V lost 3 bases and J lost 5; bases outside the gene matches: 6. Germline CDR1 and CDR2: SNHLY and FYNNEI. CDR3 DNA: TGTGCCAGCAGTGAGTTTCCGGGACAGGGGGACGAGCAGTACTTC. Translation: CASSEFPGQGDEQYF.

The chain carries TRBV15 and TRBJ2-5, with a weak D call TRBD1 (5 bases). The CDR3 sequence is 15 residues long. V was clipped by 1 base and J by 5 bases, with 14 bases between them. The germline gives CDR1 LNHNV, CDR2 YYDKDF (reference sequence). The CDR3 is CATSRVGQGGETQYF. The CDR3 DNA reads as TGTGCCACCAGCAGAGTAGGGCAGGGTGGGGAGACCCAGTACTTC.

V is TRBV4-1 and J is TRBJ2-1; 8 bases are a match to TRBD2. J lost 8 bases, V lost 2 bases, and 8 bases had no gene match. CDR1 and CDR2 (germline): MGHRA, YSYEKL. The CDR3 runs 15 residues. CDR3 loop: CASSQPGLGNDEQFF. CDR3 DNA: TGCGCCAGCAGCCAACCGGGACTAGGTAATGATGAGCAGTTCTTC.

The chain is built from TRBV9 and TRBJ2-7; 7 bases line up with TRBD1. This CDR3 has 14 amino acids. Looked up from germline, CDR1 is SGDLS and CDR2 is YYNGEE. J gave up 5 bases and V 0 bases, and 5 bases lay outside the gene matches. CDR3 in amino acids: CASSVDRGRDEQYF. Here the CDR3 DNA reads TGTGCCAGCAGCGTAGACAGGGGAAGGGACGAGCAGTACTTC.

The chain is built from TRBV18 and TRBJ1-3; 7 bases align to TRBD1. Trimming took 5 bases from V and 5 from J; bases not matched to a gene: 9. Germline V gives CDR1 KGHSH, CDR2 LQKENI. The CDR3 extends over 15 amino acids. The CDR3 coding sequence is TGTGCCAGCTCATCTATAACGGACAGGAGAAACACCATATATTTT. It codes for CASSSITDRRNTIYF.

The J gene is TRBJ2-5, the V gene TRBV4-1; 10 nucleotides match TRBD1. CDR3 length: 15 residues. Germline V gene sequence: CDR1 MGHRA, CDR2 YSYEKL. Germline trimming cut 4 bases from V and 5 bases from J; bases unmatched to any gene: 7. The CDR3 protein is CASSLSTGGGETQYF. The CDR3 coding sequence is TGCGCCAGCAGCCTTTCGACAGGGGGCGGGGAGACCCAGTACTTC.

The chain combines TRBV27 with TRBJ2-6; D unresolved. The V gene lost 3 bases and the J gene lost 3 bases, with 3 bases spanning the gap. CDR3 size: 13 residues. From germline, CDR1 is MNHEY and CDR2 SMNVEV (reference sequence). The CDR3 sequence is CASSLSGANVLTF. CDR3 nucleotides: TGTGCCAGCAGTTTGAGTGGGGCCAACGTCCTGACTTTC.

The chain uses TRBV21-1 and TRBJ1-6; the D call TRBD1 from the table was never checked on the DNA. TRBV21-1 is noted as a pseudogene. This CDR3 is 18 amino acids long. The CDR3, as DNA: TGTGCCAGCAGCAAACCGGGACAGGGGTTTGCATATAATTCACCCCTCCACTTT. Amino acids: CASSKPGQGFAYNSPLHF.

This sequence joins TRBV6-1 and TRBJ2-2; 11 bases fit TRBD2. Germline V gene lookup returns CDR1 MNHNS and CDR2 SASEGT. The length of the CDR3 is 14 residues. Losses at the gene ends were 8 bases for V and 3 bases for J; bases not matched to a gene: 2. CDR3 amino acids: CASAGLADTGELFF. The CDR3 DNA sequence: TGTGCCAGCGCGGGACTAGCGGACACCGGGGAGCTGTTTTTT.

This clone occurred a few times. CDR3 sequence (DNA): TGTGCCAGCAGCTTATCCCAAAATCAGCCCCAGCATTTT. It is translated as CASSLSQNQPQHF. The rearrangement links TRBV7-2 to TRBJ1-5, with D unresolved. The CDR3 spans 13 residues. The ends were cut back, 2 bases at V and 4 bases at J, with 6 bases in the middle. CDR1 SGHTA and CDR2 FQGNSA come from the germline V gene.

The chain carries TRBV6-1 and TRBJ1-2; TRBD1 matches 8 bases. The CDR3 extends over 13 amino acids. Germline lookup yields CDR1 MNHNS and CDR2 SASEGT. Trimming took 6 bases from V and 4 from J; bases not matched to a gene: 4. The CDR3 here is CASRTGTGYGYTF. Here the CDR3 DNA reads TGTGCCAGCAGGACCGGGACAGGCTATGGCTACACCTTC.

The chain couples TRBV11-2 to TRBJ1-6; D unresolved. Trimming left V 6 bases short and J 7 bases short, with 10 bases between. The germline V gene has CDR1 SGHAT and CDR2 FQNNGV. The CDR3 is 13 amino acids. DNA for the CDR3: TGTGCCAGCAGGGAAGACTTGAATTCACCCCTCCACTTT. Translating gives CASREDLNSPLHF.

This sequence joins TRBV29-1 and TRBJ2-1, with D maybe TRBD1 (6 bases). Germline CDR1 reads SQVTM; CDR2 reads ANQGSEA. The CDR3 totals 14 residues. V lost 7 bases, J lost 10 bases, and 23 bases lay in between. CDR3 amino acids: CSAQRDRMGGEQFF. The DNA of the CDR3 is TGCAGCGCTCAACGCGACAGGATGGGCGGGGAGCAGTTCTTC.